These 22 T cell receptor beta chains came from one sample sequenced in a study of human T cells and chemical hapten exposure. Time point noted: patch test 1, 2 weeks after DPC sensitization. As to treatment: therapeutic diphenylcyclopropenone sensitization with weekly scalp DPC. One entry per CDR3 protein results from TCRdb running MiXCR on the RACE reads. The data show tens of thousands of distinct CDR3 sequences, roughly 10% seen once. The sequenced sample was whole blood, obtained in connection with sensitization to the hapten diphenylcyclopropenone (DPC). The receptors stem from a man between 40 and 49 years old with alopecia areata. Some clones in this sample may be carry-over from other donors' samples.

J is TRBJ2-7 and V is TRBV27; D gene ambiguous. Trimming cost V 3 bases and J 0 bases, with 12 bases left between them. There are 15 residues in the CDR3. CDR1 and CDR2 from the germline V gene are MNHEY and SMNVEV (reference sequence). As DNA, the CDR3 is TGTGCCAGCAGTTTCCCGGCCTATAGCTCCTACGAGCAGTACTTC. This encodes CASSFPAYSSYEQYF.

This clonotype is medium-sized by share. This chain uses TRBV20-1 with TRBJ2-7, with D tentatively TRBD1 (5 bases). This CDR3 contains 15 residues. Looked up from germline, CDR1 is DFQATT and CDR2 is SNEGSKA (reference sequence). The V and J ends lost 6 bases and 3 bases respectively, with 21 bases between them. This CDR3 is CSADDLQGIGYEQYF. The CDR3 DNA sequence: TGCAGTGCCGACGACCTCCAGGGAATCGGCTACGAGCAGTACTTC.

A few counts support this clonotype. CDR3 amino acids: CASSTAGHSVEEKLFF. For the CDR3, the DNA is TGTGCCAGTAGTACCGCTGGACATTCCGTCGAGGAAAAACTGTTTTTT. The chain has TRBV19 and TRBJ1-4; possibly TRBD1 for D (5 bases). Trimming shortened V by 4 bases and J by 8 bases, and 20 bases separated the two germline ends. The CDR3 runs to 16 residues. The V gene's germline CDR1 is LNHDA and CDR2 SQIVND (reference sequence).

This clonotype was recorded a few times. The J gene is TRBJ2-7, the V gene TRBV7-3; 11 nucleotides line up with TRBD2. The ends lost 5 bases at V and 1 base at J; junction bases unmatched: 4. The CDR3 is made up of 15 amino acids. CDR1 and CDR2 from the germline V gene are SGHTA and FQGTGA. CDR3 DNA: TGTGCCAGCAGCCGGGGACTAGCGGATTCCTACGAGCAGTACTTC. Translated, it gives CASSRGLADSYEQYF.

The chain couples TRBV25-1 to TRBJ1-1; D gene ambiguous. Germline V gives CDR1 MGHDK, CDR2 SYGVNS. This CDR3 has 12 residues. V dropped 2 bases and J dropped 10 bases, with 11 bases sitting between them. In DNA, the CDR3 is TGTGCCAGCAGTGAACTAAAAAAAGGAGCTTTCTTT. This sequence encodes CASSELKKGAFF.

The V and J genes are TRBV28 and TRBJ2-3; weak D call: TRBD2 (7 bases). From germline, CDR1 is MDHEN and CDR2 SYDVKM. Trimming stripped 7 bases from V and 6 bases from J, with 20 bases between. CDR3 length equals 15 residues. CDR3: CASTLRGADVDTQYF. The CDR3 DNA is TGTGCCAGCACCCTCCGGGGGGCCGATGTGGATACGCAGTATTTT.

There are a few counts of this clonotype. The chain's CDR3 is CASRDRGGTYEQYV. CDR3 sequence (DNA): TGCGCCAGCAGGGACAGGGGGGGGACCTACGAGCAGTACGTC. The genes are TRBV23-1 and TRBJ2-7; the match to TRBD1 covers 10 bases. TRBV23-1 is marked as an open reading frame, function uncertain. CDR3 length equals 14 residues. Losses at the gene ends were 6 bases for V and 2 bases for J; bases not matched to a gene: 4.

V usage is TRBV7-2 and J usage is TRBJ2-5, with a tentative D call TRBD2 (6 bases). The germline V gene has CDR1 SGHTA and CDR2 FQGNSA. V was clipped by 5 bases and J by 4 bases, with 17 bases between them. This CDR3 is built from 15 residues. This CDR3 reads CASSPPGARRETQYF. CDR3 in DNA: TGTGCCAGCAGCCCTCCGGGAGCCCGCAGAGAGACCCAGTACTTC.

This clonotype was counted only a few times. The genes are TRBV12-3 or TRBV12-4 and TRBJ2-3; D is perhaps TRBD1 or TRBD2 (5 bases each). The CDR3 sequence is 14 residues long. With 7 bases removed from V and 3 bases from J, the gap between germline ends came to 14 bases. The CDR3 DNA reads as TGTGCCAGCAAAAGGGACCCTGGAACAGATACGCAGTATTTT. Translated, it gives CASKRDPGTDTQYF.

The chain's CDR3 is CASSLEIPGHQPQHF. CDR3 nucleotide sequence: TGTGCCAGCAGTTTAGAGATCCCGGGGCATCAGCCCCAGCATTTT. The chain joins TRBV12-3 or TRBV12-4 to TRBJ1-5; possibly TRBD1 for D (5 bases). V gave up 1 base and J gave up 5 bases, with 12 bases separating them. The CDR3 is 15 residues long.

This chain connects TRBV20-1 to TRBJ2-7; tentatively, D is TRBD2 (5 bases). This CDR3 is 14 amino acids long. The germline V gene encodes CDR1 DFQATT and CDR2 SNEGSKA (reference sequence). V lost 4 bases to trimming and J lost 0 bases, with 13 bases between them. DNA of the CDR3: TGCAGTGCTAAGAGTGGTAGCGTCTCCTACGAGCAGTACTTC. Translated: CSAKSGSVSYEQYF.

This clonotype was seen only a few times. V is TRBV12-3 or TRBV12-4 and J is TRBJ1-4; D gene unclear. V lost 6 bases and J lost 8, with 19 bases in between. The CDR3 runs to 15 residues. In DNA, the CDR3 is TGTGCCAGCAGCCTAGAACACGGACGAAAGGAAAAACTGTTTTTT. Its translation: CASSLEHGRKEKLFF.

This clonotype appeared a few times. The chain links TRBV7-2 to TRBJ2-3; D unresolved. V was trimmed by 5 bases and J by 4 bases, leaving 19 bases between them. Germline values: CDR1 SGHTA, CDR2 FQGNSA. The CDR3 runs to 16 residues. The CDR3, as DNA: TGTGCCAGCAGCCTCGGACCTGGCCGAGGAGCAGATACGCAGTATTTT. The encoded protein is CASSLGPGRGADTQYF.

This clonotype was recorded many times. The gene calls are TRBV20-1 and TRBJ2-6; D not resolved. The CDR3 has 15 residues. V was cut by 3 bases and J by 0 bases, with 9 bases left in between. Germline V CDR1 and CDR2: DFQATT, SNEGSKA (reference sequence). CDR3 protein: CSARAQISGANVLTF. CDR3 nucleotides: TGCAGTGCTAGGGCGCAGATCTCTGGGGCCAACGTCCTGACTTTC.

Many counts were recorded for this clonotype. The CDR3 loop reads CSADSGGNTIYF. The CDR3 nucleotides read TGCAGTGCTGACAGCGGCGGAAACACCATATATTTT. The chain carries TRBV20-1 and TRBJ1-3; D is possibly TRBD1 (5 bases). This CDR3 region has 12 residues. V lost 5 bases and J 4 bases, leaving 9 bases between the germline ends. CDR1 is DFQATT and CDR2 is SNEGSKA in the germline V gene (reference sequence).

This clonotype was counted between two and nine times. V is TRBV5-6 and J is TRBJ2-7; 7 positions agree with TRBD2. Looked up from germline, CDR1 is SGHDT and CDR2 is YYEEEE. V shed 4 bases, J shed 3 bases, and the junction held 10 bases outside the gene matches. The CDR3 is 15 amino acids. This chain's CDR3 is CASSRQTSSHYEQYV. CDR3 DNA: TGTGCCAGCAGCCGGCAGACTAGCTCACACTACGAGCAGTACGTC.

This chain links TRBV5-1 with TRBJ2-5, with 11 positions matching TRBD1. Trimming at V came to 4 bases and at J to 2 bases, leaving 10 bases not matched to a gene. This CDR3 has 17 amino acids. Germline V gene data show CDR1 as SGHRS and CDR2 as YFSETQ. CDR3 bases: TGCGCCAGCAGCAAGGGACAGGGGGATAGGAGACAAGAGACCCAGTACTTC. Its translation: CASSKGQGDRRQETQYF. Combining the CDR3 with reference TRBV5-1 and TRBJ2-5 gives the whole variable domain KAGVTQTPRYLIKTRGQQVTLSCSPISGHRSVSWYQQTPGQGLQFLFEYFSETQRNKGNFPGRFSGRQFSNSRSEMNVSTLELGDSALYLCASSKGQGDRRQETQYFGPGTRLLVL.

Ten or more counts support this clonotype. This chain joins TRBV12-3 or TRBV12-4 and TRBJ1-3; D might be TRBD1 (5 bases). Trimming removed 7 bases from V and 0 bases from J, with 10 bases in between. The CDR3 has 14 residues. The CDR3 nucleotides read TGTGCCAGCATGACCGGGGGCTCTGGAAACACCATATATTTT. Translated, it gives CASMTGGSGNTIYF.

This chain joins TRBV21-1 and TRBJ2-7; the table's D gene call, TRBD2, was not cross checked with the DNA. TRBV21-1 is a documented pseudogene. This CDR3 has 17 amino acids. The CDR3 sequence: CASSKDRIRSSRHEQYV. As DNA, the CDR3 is TGTGCCAGCAGCAAAGACCGCATCAGGTCTAGCCGTCACGAGCAGTACGTC.

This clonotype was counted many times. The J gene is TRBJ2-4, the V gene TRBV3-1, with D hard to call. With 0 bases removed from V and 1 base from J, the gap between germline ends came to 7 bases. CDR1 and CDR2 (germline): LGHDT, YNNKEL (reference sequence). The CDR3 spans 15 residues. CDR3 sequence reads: CASSQDTVAKNIQYF. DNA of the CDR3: TGTGCCAGCAGCCAAGATACGGTGGCCAAAAACATTCAGTACTTC. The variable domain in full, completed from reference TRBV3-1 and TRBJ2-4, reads DTAVSQTPKYLVTQMGNDKSIKCEQNLGHDTMYWYKQDSKKFLKIMFSYNNKELIINETVPNRFSPKSPDKAHLNLHINSLELGDSAVYFCASSQDTVAKNIQYFGAGTRLSVL.

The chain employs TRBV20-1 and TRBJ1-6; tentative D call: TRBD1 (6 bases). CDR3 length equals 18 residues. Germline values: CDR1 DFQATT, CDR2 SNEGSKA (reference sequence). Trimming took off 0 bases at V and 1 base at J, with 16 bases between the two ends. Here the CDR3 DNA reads TGCAGTGCTAGAGATTACAGGGACGAAGTATCCTATAATTCACCCCTCCACTTT. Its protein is CSARDYRDEVSYNSPLHF.

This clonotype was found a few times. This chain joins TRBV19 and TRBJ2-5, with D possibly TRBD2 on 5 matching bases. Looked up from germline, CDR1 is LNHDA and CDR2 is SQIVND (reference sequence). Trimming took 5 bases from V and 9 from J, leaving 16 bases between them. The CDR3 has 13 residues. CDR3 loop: CASSLSGSGAQYF. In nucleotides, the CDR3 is TGTGCCAGTAGTTTATCCGGATCCGGGGCCCAGTACTTC. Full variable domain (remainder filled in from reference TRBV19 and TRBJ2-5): DGGITQSPKYLFRKEGQNVTLSCEQNLNHDAMYWYRQDPGQGLRLIYYSQIVNDFQKGDIAEGYSVSREKKESFPLTVTSAQKNPTAFYLCASSLSGSGAQYFGPGTRLLVL.